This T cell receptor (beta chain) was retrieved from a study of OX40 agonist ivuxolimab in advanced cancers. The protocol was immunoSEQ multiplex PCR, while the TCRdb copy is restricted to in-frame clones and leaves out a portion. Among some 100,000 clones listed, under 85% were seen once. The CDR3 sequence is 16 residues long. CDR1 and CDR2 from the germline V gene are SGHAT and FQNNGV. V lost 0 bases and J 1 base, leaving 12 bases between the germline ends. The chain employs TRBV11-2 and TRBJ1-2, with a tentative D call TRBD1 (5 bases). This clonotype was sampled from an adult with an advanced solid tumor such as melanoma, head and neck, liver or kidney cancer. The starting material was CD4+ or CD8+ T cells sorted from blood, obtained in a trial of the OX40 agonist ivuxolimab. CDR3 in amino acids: CASSLDLPGLNYGYTF. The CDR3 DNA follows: TGTGCCAGCAGCTTAGATTTGCCGGGACTTAACTATGGCTACACCTTC.